This passage covers 10 T cell receptor beta chains from one sample sequenced in a study of blood T cell repertoires in COVID-19. Profiling relied on immunoSEQ multiplex PCR, and the TCRdb table lists in-frame clones only, not all of them. The data hold 200,000 to 250,000 clones, with 80% observed a single time. The sequencing input was PBMCs or T cells enriched from blood (not recorded which). The receptors were sampled from a woman aged 40-49 years with acute COVID-19.

The V gene is TRBV29-1, the J gene TRBJ2-1; 7 bases line up with TRBD1. The CDR3 runs 12 residues. The ends lost 5 bases at V and 9 bases at J; junction bases unmatched: 7. Germline CDR1 SQVTM, CDR2 ANQGSEA. The CDR3 nucleotides read TGCAGCGTTCTTACAGGGGATGGTGAGCAGTTCTTC. It is translated as CSVLTGDGEQFF.

This clone was recorded a few times. The CDR3 reads CASSSNDFETQYF. The CDR3 bases are TGTGCCAGCAGCTCTAACGACTTTGAGACCCAGTACTTC. This chain connects TRBV7-9 to TRBJ2-5; no clear D. The CDR3 length is 13 residues. CDR1 and CDR2 (germline): SEHNR, FQNEAQ (reference sequence). V gave up 4 bases and J gave up 5 bases, with 11 bases separating them.

The chain has TRBV5-4 and TRBJ1-2, with a possible D match to TRBD1 (5 bases). Germline CDR1 and CDR2: SGHNT and YYREEE (reference sequence). V dropped 4 bases and J dropped 2 bases, with 15 bases sitting between them. The CDR3 spans 15 residues. DNA for the CDR3: TGTGCCAGCAGCCCACAGGCAAATTTCAACTATGGCTACACCTTC. Translating gives CASSPQANFNYGYTF.

J is TRBJ2-7 and V is TRBV18; 10 bases agree with TRBD1. Germline V gives CDR1 KGHSH, CDR2 LQKENI. V lost 4 bases and J lost 4; bases outside the gene matches: 7. The CDR3 consists of 15 residues. CDR3 amino acids: CASSLNPGQGYEQYF. CDR3 DNA: TGTGCCAGCTCACTCAACCCGGGACAGGGGTACGAGCAGTACTTC.

This clone was picked up a small number of times. Within the sample, other DNA sequences also encode this same CDR3. The chain couples TRBV11-2 to TRBJ1-6; D may be TRBD1 (5 bases). The V end was cut by 3 bases, the J end by 5 bases, with 8 bases between. CDR1 is SGHAT, CDR2 FQNNGV, per germline. The CDR3 contains 14 residues. The chain's CDR3 is CASSFSGDNSPLHF. CDR3 DNA: TGTGCCAGCAGCTTTTCGGGGGATAATTCACCCCTCCACTTT. Variable domain in full (rest from reference TRBV11-2 and TRBJ1-6): EAGVAQSPRYKIIEKRQSVAFWCNPISGHATLYWYQQILGQGPKLLIQFQNNGVVDDSQLPKDRFSAERLKGVDSTLKIQPAKLEDSAVYLCASSFSGDNSPLHFGNGTRLTVT.

The V gene is TRBV5-1, the J gene TRBJ2-7; 10 bases are a match to TRBD2. CDR1 SGHRS and CDR2 YFSETQ come from the germline V gene. V lost 4 bases to trimming and J lost 4 bases; unmatched junction nucleotides: 8. The CDR3 length is 15 residues. CDR3 loop: CASSLTTSGNYEQYF. For the CDR3, the DNA is TGCGCCAGCAGCCTGACCACTAGCGGGAATTACGAGCAGTACTTC.

V usage is TRBV29-1 and J usage is TRBJ2-5; D might be TRBD2 (6 bases). Trimming pared 3 bases from V and 5 bases from J, leaving 13 bases between. The germline CDR1 and CDR2 sequences are SQVTM and ANQGSEA. The CDR3 has 13 amino acids. CDR3 loop: CSVEGRMVETQYF. The CDR3 DNA is TGCAGCGTTGAGGGGAGGATGGTCGAGACCCAGTACTTC.

The chain links TRBV6-5 to TRBJ2-7; D uncertain. V shed 4 bases and J shed 1 base, with 14 bases lying between them. The germline gives CDR1 MNHEY, CDR2 SVGAGI. This CDR3 comprises 15 residues. The CDR3 is CASSFTDAFSYEQYF. CDR3 in DNA: TGTGCCAGCAGTTTTACAGACGCCTTTTCCTACGAGCAGTACTTC.

This rearrangement joins TRBV7-2 to TRBJ2-1; TRBD2 matches 7 bases. The CDR3 has 14 residues. The V gene's germline CDR1 is SGHTA and CDR2 FQGNSA. Losses at the gene ends were 4 bases for V and 8 bases for J; bases not matched to a gene: 8. The CDR3 here is CASSSGTTFHEQFF. CDR3 coding DNA: TGTGCCAGCAGCTCAGGGACTACATTCCATGAGCAGTTCTTC.

The rearrangement joins TRBV25-1 to TRBJ2-5, with TRBD2 identical over 11 bases. The CDR3 is 14 residues long. V was pared by 2 bases and J by 5 bases, with 1 base of the junction left unmatched. Germline-derived CDR1 and CDR2 are MGHDK and SYGVNS. The CDR3 coding sequence is TGTGCCAGCAGTGAAACTAGCGGGGGTGAGACCCAGTACTTC. It codes for CASSETSGGETQYF.